This T cell receptor beta chain is drawn from a study of blood T cell repertoires in COVID-19. Overall study: The United States, Italy and Spain supplied acute and convalescent COVID-19 samples. Sources were T cells, B-cell-depleted T cells, or PBMCs; the material itself was cDNA or gDNA.

Source study methods: Reference gene primer amplification yielded estimated nucleated cell counts. Assay: immunoSEQ multiplex PCR; the TCRdb copy retains only in-frame clones and omits some. V and J calls and clone size come straight from that table; D and trimming were deduced from the DNA. The table includes 96,000 or so clones, 90% to 95% detected once. The CDR3 runs 16 residues. Germline V gene sequence: CDR1 SGDLS, CDR2 YYNGEE. V trimming: 0 bases; J trimming: 8 bases; junction bases outside the gene matches: 9. The J gene is TRBJ2-1, the V gene TRBV9; 9 bases line up with TRBD2. The origin of this receptor is a man aged 55 to 70 with acute or convalescent COVID-19. Sequencing was carried out using peripheral blood. The CDR3 DNA follows: TGTGCCAGCAGCGTAGCTGGTAGCGGGGGACGGTATGAGCAGTTCTTC. Translation gives CASSVAGSGGRYEQFF.